This TCR beta chain was sequenced for a study of blood T cell repertoires in COVID-19. Produced via immunoSEQ multiplex PCR; TCRdb's table is partial and in-frame only. The sample shows 65,000 to 95,000 clones, about 88% of them seen only once. CDR3 length equals 16 residues. The receptor comes from a man aged 80 or over with acute or convalescent COVID-19. Material for sequencing was peripheral blood. The chain has TRBV21-1 and TRBJ2-5; the D call TRBD1 from the table was never checked on the DNA. TRBV21-1 corresponds to a pseudogene. In DNA form, the CDR3 reads TGTGCCAGCAGCTTGATAGGGGATCCGAACCAAGAGACCCAGTACTTC. Its translation: CASSLIGDPNQETQYF.